Shown below are 16 T cell receptor beta chains from a single sample sequenced in a study of CD8 T cells in ankylosing spondylitis. A single record per CDR3 protein comes from TCRdb applying MiXCR to the 5' RACE reads. Among about 130,000 distinct CDR3 sequences, about 13% were seen once, and the ten largest hold roughly 3%. Sequences were obtained from blood, either unsorted or a sorted T cell fraction (not recorded which). The receptors here all came from a female donor with ankylosing spondylitis or in good health (not recorded which).

This clonotype was picked up a small number of times. This chain links TRBV5-1 with TRBJ2-1; no clear D. Germline values: CDR1 SGHRS, CDR2 YFSETQ. Trimming removed 4 bases from V and 8 bases from J, with 19 bases in between. The CDR3 runs to 15 residues. This chain's CDR3 is CASSTGLLGSDEQFF. The CDR3 region has the DNA TGCGCCAGCAGCACGGGTCTTTTGGGCTCGGATGAGCAGTTCTTC.

This clonotype was recorded a few times. This chain joins TRBV20-1 and TRBJ2-1; no definite D call. The V end lost 6 bases, the J end lost 7 bases, and 10 bases lay between the germline ends. CDR1 is DFQATT, CDR2 SNEGSKA, per germline (reference sequence). This CDR3 spans 11 amino acids. The CDR3 protein is CSAPTRNEQFF. The DNA for the CDR3 is TGCAGTGCCCCGACCCGTAATGAGCAGTTCTTC.

In this sample, this clonotype turned up once. A much larger clone differs from this one at a single base, so this may be a read error. The rearrangement uses TRBV21-1 and TRBJ2-1; the table names TRBD2, a call not compared with the DNA. TRBV21-1 represents a pseudogene. The CDR3 extends over 15 amino acids. CDR3: CASSNAGRSTHEQFF. In DNA form, the CDR3 reads TGTGCCAGCAGCAATGCCGGGAGGAGTACGCATGAGCAGTTCTTC.

This clonotype was seen at least ten times. The chain recombines TRBV13 with TRBJ1-5; maybe TRBD1 (5 bases). V lost 3 bases and J 7 bases, leaving 16 bases between the germline ends. The CDR3 is made up of 15 amino acids. Germline-derived CDR1 and CDR2 are PRHDT and FYEKMQ (reference sequence). CDR3 DNA sequence: TGTGCCAGCAGCTTCGGGACTTTAATCGGGCAGCCCCAGCATTTT. This sequence encodes CASSFGTLIGQPQHF. Supplemented by reference TRBV13 and TRBJ1-5, the full variable domain reads AAGVIQSPRHLIKEKRETATLKCYPIPRHDTVYWYQQGPGQDPQFLISFYEKMQSDKGSIPDRFSAQQFSDYHSELNMSSLELGDSALYFCASSFGTLIGQPQHFGDGTRLSIL.

The V call is TRBV20-1, the J call TRBJ2-3; D remains unclear. This CDR3 has 12 residues. Trimming removed 6 bases from V and 6 bases from J, with 13 bases in between. CDR1 is DFQATT, CDR2 SNEGSKA, per germline (reference sequence). The CDR3 here is CSATDGVDTQYF. CDR3 in DNA: TGCAGTGCAACCGATGGGGTGGATACGCAGTATTTT.

The table lists this clonotype with many counts. CDR3 in DNA: TGTGCCAGCAGGGGGGACAGCTATGGCTACACCTTC. It encodes CASRGDSYGYTF. The rearrangement links TRBV2 to TRBJ1-2; 7 positions match TRBD1. The CDR3 spans 12 residues. Germline loops: CDR1 SNHLY, CDR2 FYNNEI. V was clipped by 6 bases and J by 4 bases; unmatched bases: 2.

This clonotype was seen at least ten times. The chain recombines TRBV5-8 with TRBJ2-1, with TRBD1 matching over 8 bases. CDR1 is SGHTS, CDR2 YDEGEE, per germline. This CDR3 is 17 amino acids long. V gave up 2 bases and J gave up 2 bases; unmatched junction bases: 9. The CDR3 sequence is CASSFQLTGVTYNEQFF. CDR3 in DNA: TGTGCCAGCAGCTTTCAACTGACAGGGGTCACCTACAATGAGCAGTTCTTC.

The table lists this clonotype with a few counts. In DNA form, the CDR3 reads TGTGCCACCAGTGATAGCCGCTCCTACAATGAGCAGTTCTTC. Translation gives CATSDSRSYNEQFF. The chain has TRBV24-1 and TRBJ2-1; no reliable D call. Germline CDR1 KGHDR, CDR2 SFDVKD. The CDR3 is 14 amino acids. V was shortened by 3 bases and J by 0 bases, with 5 bases between the two germline ends.

This clonotype was picked up a small number of times. The chain links TRBV28 to TRBJ1-5; tentative D call: TRBD1 (5 bases). Trimming stripped 1 base from V and 1 base from J, with 11 bases between. Germline values: CDR1 MDHEN, CDR2 SYDVKM. The CDR3 is 16 residues long. The CDR3 coding sequence is TGTGCCAGCAGTTTATTATCGGAGGGGAGCAATCAGCCCCAGCATTTT. It is translated as CASSLLSEGSNQPQHF.

This clonotype occurred many times. This sequence joins TRBV5-1 and TRBJ1-1, with TRBD1 identical over 8 bases. Per the germline V gene, CDR1 is SGHRS and CDR2 is YFSETQ. This CDR3 has 15 residues. V shed 0 bases, J shed 4 bases, and the junction held 5 bases outside the gene matches. The CDR3 coding sequence is TGCGCCAGCAGCTTGGCAGACAGGGGAATCACTGAAGCTTTCTTT. Amino acid sequence: CASSLADRGITEAFF.

This chain uses TRBV2 with TRBJ2-2, with 10 bases lining up with TRBD1. Per germline, CDR1 SNHLY and CDR2 FYNNEI. Trimming cost V 4 bases and J 5 bases; bases outside gene matches: 4. There are 15 residues in the CDR3. CDR3 sequence reads: CASSATGGGTGELFF. In DNA form, the CDR3 reads TGTGCCAGCAGTGCGACAGGGGGCGGTACCGGGGAGCTGTTTTTT.

The sample holds many counts of this clonotype. This rearrangement joins TRBV20-1 to TRBJ2-7, with 7 bases matching TRBD2. The CDR3 consists of 15 residues. With V trimmed by 7 bases and J by 6 bases, 18 bases remained unmatched. Germline V gene lookup returns CDR1 DFQATT and CDR2 SNEGSKA (reference sequence). The CDR3, as DNA: TGCAGTGATCCGCCGGTGACTAGCCGGCTAGGCGAGCAGTACTTC. It encodes CSDPPVTSRLGEQYF.

There are many counts of this clonotype. The J gene is TRBJ2-7, the V gene TRBV7-9; TRBD1 or TRBD2 may be the D gene (6 bases each). V shed 7 bases and J shed 6 bases, with 16 bases lying between them. CDR1 is SEHNR and CDR2 is FQNEAQ in the germline V gene (reference sequence). This CDR3 is built from 13 residues. This chain's CDR3 is CASTEGGWGEQYF. The CDR3 DNA reads TGTGCCAGCACGGAGGGGGGATGGGGCGAGCAGTACTTC.

This clonotype was seen a handful of times. The chain has TRBV7-9 and TRBJ2-7; possibly TRBD1 or TRBD2 for D (5 bases each). The germline gives CDR1 SEHNR, CDR2 FQNEAQ (reference sequence). This CDR3 spans 17 amino acids. The ends were cut back, 2 bases at V and 0 bases at J, with 17 bases in the middle. The CDR3 sequence: CASSLSGGGRASYEQYF. The CDR3 region has the DNA TGTGCCAGCAGCTTATCTGGAGGAGGCAGGGCCTCCTACGAGCAGTACTTC.

This clonotype was seen only a few times. The J gene is TRBJ1-3, the V gene TRBV21-1. TRBV21-1 corresponds to a pseudogene. The CDR3 extends over 17 amino acids. The CDR3 nucleotides are TGTGCCAGCAGCAAACGCCTCGACGGCCGGAGGGGGAACACCATATATTTT. It encodes CASSKRLDGRRGNTIYF.

This clonotype has a handful of counts. The chain employs TRBV20-1 and TRBJ2-3, with D tentatively TRBD1 (7 bases). This CDR3 comprises 14 residues. The V end was cut by 3 bases, the J end by 0 bases, with 10 bases between. CDR1 is DFQATT and CDR2 is SNEGSKA in the germline V gene (reference sequence). For the CDR3, the DNA is TGCAGTGCTAGGCGGGGACAGAGCACAGATACGCAGTATTTT. This translates into CSARRGQSTDTQYF.